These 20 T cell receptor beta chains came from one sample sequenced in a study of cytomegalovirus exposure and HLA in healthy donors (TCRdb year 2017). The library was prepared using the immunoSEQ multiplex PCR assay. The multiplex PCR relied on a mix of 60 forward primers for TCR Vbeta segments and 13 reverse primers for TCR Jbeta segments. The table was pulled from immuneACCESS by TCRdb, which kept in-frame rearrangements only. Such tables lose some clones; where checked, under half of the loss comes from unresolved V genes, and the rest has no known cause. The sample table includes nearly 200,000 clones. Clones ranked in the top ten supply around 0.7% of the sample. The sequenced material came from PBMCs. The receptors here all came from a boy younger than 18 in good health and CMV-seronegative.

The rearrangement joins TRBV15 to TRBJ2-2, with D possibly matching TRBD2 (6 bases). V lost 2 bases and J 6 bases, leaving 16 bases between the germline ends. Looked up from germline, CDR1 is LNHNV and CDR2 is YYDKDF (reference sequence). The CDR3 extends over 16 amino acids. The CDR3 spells CATSRLVGSPPGELFF. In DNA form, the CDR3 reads TGTGCCACCAGCAGACTAGTCGGGAGTCCGCCCGGGGAGCTGTTTTTT.

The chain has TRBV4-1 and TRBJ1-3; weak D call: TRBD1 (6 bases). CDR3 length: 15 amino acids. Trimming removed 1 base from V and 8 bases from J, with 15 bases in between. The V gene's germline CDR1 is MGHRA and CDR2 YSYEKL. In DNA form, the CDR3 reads TGCGCCAGCAGCCAAGTCGGGGGGCCCCGGGACACCATATATTTT. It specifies CASSQVGGPRDTIYF.

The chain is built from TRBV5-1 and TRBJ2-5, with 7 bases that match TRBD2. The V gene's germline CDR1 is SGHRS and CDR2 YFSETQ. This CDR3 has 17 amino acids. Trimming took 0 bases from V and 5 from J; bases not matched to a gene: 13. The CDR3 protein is CASSLGPAGKSGETQYF. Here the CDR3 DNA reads TGCGCCAGCAGCTTGGGGCCAGCGGGGAAGTCTGGGGAGACCCAGTACTTC.

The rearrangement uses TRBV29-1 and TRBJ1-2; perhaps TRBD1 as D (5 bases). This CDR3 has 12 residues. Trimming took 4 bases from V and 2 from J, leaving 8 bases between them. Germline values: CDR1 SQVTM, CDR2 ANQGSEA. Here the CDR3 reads CSVGDRNYGYTF. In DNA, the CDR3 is TGCAGCGTTGGTGACAGAAACTATGGCTACACCTTC.

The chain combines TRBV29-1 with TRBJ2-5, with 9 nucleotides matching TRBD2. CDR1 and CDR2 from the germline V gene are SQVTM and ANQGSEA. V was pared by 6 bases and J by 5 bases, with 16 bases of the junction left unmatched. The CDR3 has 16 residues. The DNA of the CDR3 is TGCAGCGTCGCGGGGGGGCCGAGGGGGCCAACGGAGACCCAGTACTTC. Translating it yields CSVAGGPRGPTETQYF.

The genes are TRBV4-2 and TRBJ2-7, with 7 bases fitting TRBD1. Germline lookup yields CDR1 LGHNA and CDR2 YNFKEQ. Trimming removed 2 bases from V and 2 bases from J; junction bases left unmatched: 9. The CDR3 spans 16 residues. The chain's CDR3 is CASSQLRGDRAYEQYF. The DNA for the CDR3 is TGTGCCAGCAGCCAACTCCGGGGAGACAGGGCCTACGAGCAGTACTTC.

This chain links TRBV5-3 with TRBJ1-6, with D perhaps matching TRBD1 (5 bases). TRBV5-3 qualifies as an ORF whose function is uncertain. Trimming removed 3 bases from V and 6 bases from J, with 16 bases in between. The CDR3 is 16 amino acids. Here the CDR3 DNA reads TGTGCCAGAAGCTCTGGGCCCGGACATTCTAATTCACCCCTCCACTTT. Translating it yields CARSSGPGHSNSPLHF.

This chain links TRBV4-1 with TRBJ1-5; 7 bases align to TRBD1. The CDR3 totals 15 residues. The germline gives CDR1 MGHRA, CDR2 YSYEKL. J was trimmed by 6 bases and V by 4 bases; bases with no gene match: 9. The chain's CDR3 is CASSPETGIRQPQHF. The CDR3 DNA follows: TGCGCCAGCAGCCCCGAGACAGGGATCCGTCAGCCCCAGCATTTT.

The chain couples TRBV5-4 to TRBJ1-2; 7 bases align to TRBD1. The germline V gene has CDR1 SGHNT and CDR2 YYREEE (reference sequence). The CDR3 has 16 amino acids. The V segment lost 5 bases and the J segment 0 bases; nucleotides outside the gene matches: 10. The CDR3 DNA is TGTGCCAGCAGTCACCAGGGGGTATTTACTAACTATGGCTACACCTTC. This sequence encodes CASSHQGVFTNYGYTF.

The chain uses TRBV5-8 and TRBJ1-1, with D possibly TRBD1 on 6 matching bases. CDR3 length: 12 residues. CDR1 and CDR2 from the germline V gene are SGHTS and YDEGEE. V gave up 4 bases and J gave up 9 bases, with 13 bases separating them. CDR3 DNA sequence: TGTGCCAGCAGCCTACGGGGGGCGCAAGCTTTCTTT. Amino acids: CASSLRGAQAFF.

This chain's CDR3 is CASSPQMRAEAFF. The CDR3 coding sequence is TGTGCCAGCAGTCCTCAAATGAGGGCTGAAGCTTTCTTT. This sequence joins TRBV6-5 and TRBJ1-1; D remains unclear. The V end lost 5 bases, the J end lost 6 bases, and 13 bases lay between the germline ends. In germline, CDR1 is MNHEY, CDR2 SVGAGI. The CDR3 is made up of 13 amino acids.

DNA for the CDR3: TGCGCCAGCAGCTTGGGGGACTGGGGTAGCGGGGGAGAGACCCAGTACTTC. Protein sequence: CASSLGDWGSGGETQYF. The J gene is TRBJ2-5, the V gene TRBV5-1; 9 nucleotides agree with TRBD2. Per the germline V gene, CDR1 is SGHRS and CDR2 is YFSETQ. The length of the CDR3 is 17 residues. The ends lost 0 bases at V and 4 bases at J; junction bases unmatched: 10.

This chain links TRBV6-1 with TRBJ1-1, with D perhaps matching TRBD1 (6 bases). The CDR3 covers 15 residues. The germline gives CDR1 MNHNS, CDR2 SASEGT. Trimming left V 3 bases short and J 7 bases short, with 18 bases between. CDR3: CASSDIFGQLNEAFF. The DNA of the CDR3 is TGTGCCAGCAGTGATATCTTTGGACAGTTAAATGAAGCTTTCTTT.

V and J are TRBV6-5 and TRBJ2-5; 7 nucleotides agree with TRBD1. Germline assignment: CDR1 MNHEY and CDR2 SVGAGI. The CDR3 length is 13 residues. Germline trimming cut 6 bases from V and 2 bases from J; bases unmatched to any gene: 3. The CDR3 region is CASRIQGQETQYF. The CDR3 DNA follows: TGTGCCAGCAGGATACAGGGGCAAGAGACCCAGTACTTC.

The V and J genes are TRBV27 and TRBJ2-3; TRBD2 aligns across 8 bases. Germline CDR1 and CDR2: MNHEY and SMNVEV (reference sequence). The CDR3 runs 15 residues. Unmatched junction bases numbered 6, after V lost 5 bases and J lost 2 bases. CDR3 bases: TGTGCCAGCAGTGTTAGCGGGGCCCTCACAGATACGCAGTATTTT. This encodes CASSVSGALTDTQYF.

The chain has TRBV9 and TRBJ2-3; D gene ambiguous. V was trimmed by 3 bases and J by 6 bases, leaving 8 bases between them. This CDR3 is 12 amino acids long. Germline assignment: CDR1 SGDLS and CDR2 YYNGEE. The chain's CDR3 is CASSGPGDTQYF. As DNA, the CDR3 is TGTGCCAGCAGCGGGCCCGGGGATACGCAGTATTTT.

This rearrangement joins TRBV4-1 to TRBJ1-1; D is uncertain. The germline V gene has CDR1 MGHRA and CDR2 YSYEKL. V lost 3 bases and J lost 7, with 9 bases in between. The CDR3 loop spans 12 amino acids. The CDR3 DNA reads TGCGCCAGCAGCCACCTAGACGGTGAAGCTTTCTTT. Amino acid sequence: CASSHLDGEAFF.

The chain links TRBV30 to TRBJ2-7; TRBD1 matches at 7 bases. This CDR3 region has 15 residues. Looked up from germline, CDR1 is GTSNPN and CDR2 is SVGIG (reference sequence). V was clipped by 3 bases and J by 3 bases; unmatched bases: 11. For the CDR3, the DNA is TGTGCCTGGAGGGGCACCGGGACAGCTTACTACGAGCAGTACTTC. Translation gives CAWRGTGTAYYEQYF.

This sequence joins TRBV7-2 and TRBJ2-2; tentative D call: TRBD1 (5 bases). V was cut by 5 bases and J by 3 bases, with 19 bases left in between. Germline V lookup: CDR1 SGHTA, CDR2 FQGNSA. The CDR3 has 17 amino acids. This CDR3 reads CASSPQRQHGDTGELFF. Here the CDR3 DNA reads TGTGCCAGCAGCCCTCAGCGACAGCATGGGGACACCGGGGAGCTGTTTTTT.

CDR3 bases: TGTGCCTGGTCCCTAGCGGGGGGAGTTGGAGATACGCAGTATTTT. It translates to CAWSLAGGVGDTQYF. The chain recombines TRBV30 with TRBJ2-3; TRBD2 aligns across 11 bases. V was pared by 5 bases and J by 5 bases, with 9 bases of the junction left unmatched. CDR1 is GTSNPN and CDR2 is SVGIG in the germline V gene (reference sequence). This CDR3 comprises 15 residues.